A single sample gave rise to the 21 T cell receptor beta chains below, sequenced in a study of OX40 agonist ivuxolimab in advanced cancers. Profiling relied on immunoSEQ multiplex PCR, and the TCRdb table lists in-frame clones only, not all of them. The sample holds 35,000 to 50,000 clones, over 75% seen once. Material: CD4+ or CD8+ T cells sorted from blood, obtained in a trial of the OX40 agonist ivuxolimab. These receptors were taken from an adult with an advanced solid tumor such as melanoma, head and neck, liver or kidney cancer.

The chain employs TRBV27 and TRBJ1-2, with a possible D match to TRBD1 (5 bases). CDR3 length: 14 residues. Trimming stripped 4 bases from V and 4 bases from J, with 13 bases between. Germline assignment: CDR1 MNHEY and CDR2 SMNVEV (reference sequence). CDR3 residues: CASSSLGGGYGYTF. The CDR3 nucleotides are TGTGCCAGCAGTTCCCTCGGGGGAGGCTATGGCTACACCTTC.

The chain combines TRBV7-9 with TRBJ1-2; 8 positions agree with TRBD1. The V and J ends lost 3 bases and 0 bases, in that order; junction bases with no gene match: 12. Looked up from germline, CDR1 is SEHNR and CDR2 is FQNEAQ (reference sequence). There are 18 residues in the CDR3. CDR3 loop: CASSFGLEGQASNYGYTF. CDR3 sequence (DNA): TGTGCCAGCAGCTTTGGACTTGAGGGACAGGCCTCTAACTATGGCTACACCTTC.

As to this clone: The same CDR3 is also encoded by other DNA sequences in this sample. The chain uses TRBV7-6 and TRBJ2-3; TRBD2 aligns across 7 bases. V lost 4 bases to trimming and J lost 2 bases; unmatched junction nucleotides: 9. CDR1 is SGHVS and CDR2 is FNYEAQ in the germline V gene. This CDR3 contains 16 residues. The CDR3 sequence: CASSSLAGVFTDTQYF. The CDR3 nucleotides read TGTGCCAGCAGCTCCCTGGCGGGGGTATTCACAGATACGCAGTATTTT.

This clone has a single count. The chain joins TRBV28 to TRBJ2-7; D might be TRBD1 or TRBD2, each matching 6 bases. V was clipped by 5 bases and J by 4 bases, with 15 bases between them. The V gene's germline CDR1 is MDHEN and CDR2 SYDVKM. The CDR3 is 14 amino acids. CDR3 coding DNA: TGTGCCAGCAGTCCCCTTGGGGGGCTATACGAGCAGTACTTC. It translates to CASSPLGGLYEQYF.

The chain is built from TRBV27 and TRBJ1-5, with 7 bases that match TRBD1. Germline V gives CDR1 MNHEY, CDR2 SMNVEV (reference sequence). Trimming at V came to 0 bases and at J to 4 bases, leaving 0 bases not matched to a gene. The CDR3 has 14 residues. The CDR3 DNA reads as TGTGCCAGCAGTTTATCGACAGGGAATCAGCCCCAGCATTTT. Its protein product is CASSLSTGNQPQHF.

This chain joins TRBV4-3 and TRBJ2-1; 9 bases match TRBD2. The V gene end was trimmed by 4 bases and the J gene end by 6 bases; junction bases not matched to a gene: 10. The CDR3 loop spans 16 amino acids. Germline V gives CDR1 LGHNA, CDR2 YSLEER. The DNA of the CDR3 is TGCGCCAGCAGCCCCCGGGGCCTAGCGGGGTTCAATGAGCAGTTCTTC. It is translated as CASSPRGLAGFNEQFF.

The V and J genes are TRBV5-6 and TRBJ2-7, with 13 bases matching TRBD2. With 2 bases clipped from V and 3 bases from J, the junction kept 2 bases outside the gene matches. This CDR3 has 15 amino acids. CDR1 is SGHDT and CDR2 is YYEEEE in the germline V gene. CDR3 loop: CASSFGTSGIYEQYV. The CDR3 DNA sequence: TGTGCCAGCAGCTTCGGGACTAGCGGGATCTACGAGCAGTACGTC.

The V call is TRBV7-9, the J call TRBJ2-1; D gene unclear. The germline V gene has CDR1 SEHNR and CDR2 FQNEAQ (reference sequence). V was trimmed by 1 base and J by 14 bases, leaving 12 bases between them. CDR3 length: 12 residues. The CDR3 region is CASSLVGLVEFF. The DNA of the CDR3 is TGTGCCAGCAGCTTAGTAGGGCTAGTTGAGTTCTTC. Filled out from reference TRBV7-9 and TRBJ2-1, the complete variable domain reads DTGVSQNPRHKITKRGQNVTFRCDPISEHNRLYWYRQTLGQGPEFLTYFQNEAQLEKSRLLSDRFSAERPKGSFSTLEIQRTEQGDSAMYLCASSLVGLVEFFGPGTRLTVL.

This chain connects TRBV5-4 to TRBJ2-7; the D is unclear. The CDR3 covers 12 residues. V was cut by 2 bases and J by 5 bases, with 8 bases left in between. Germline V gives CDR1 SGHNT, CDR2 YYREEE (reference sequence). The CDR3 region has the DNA TGTGCCAGCAGCTTCGGTACCCACGAGCAGTACGTC. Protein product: CASSFGTHEQYV.

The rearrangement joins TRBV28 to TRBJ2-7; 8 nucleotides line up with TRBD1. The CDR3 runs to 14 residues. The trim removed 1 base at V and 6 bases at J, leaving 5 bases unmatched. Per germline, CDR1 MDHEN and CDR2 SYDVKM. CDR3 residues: CASSLSVRGLEQYV. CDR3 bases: TGTGCCAGCAGTTTATCGGTCAGGGGGCTCGAGCAGTACGTC.

This CDR3 is CASSQDRYSSYEQYF. The CDR3 nucleotides read TGCGCCAGCAGCCAAGATCGTTACTCCAGTTACGAGCAGTACTTC. The genes are TRBV4-3 and TRBJ2-7; unclear D gene. The CDR3 is 15 residues long. Trimming took 0 bases from V and 4 from J, leaving 13 bases between them. Per the germline V gene, CDR1 is LGHNA and CDR2 is YSLEER.

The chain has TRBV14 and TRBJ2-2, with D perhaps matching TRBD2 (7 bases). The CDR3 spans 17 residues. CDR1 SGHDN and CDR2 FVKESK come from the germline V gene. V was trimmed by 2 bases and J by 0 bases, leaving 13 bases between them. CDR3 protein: CASSQLQGGANTGELFF. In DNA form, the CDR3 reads TGTGCCAGCAGCCAATTACAGGGAGGGGCGAACACCGGGGAGCTGTTTTTT.

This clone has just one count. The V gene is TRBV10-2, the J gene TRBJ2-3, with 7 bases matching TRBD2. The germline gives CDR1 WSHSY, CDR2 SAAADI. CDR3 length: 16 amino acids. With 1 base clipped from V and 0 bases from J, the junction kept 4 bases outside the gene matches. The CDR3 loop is CASSEYLAVSTDTQYF. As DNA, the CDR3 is TGCGCCAGCAGTGAGTATCTAGCGGTGAGCACAGATACGCAGTATTTT.

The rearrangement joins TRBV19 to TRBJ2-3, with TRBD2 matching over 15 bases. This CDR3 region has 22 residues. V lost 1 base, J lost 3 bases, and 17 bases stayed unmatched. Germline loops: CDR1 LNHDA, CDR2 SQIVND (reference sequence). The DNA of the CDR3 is TGTGCCAGTAGTATAGGGGTACCCAGGACTAGCGGGGGGGCGTTTCATACAGATACGCAGTATTTT. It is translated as CASSIGVPRTSGGAFHTDTQYF. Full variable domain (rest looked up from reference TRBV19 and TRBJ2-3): DGGITQSPKYLFRKEGQNVTLSCEQNLNHDAMYWYRQDPGQGLRLIYYSQIVNDFQKGDIAEGYSVSREKKESFPLTVTSAQKNPTAFYLCASSIGVPRTSGGAFHTDTQYFGPGTRLTVL.

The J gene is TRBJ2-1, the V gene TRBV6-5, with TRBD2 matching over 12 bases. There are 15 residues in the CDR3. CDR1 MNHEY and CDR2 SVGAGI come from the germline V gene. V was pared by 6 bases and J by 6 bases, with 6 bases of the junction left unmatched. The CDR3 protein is CASSPASGGANEQFF. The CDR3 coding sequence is TGTGCCAGCAGCCCTGCTAGCGGGGGGGCCAATGAGCAGTTCTTC.

DNA for the CDR3: TGTGCCAGCAGCCCCCCTGAAGCCGGGGGCCTTTACAATGAGCAGTTCTTC. Protein sequence: CASSPPEAGGLYNEQFF. This chain joins TRBV7-9 and TRBJ2-1, with D perhaps matching TRBD1 or TRBD2 (6 bases each). Trimming removed 5 bases from V and 4 bases from J, with 21 bases in between. The CDR3 runs 17 residues. Germline values: CDR1 SEHNR, CDR2 FQNEAQ (reference sequence).

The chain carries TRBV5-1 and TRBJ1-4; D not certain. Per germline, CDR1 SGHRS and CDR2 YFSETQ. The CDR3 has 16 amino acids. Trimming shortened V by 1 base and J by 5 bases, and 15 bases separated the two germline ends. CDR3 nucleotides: TGCGCCAGCAGCTTGTCCCATCCGGGATTCAATGAAAAACTGTTTTTT. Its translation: CASSLSHPGFNEKLFF.

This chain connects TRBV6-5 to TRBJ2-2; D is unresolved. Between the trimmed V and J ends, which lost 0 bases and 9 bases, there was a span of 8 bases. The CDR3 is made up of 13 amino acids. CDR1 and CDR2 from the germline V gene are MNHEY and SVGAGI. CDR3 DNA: TGTGCCAGCAGTTACTCTGCATCGCGGGAGCTGTTTTTT. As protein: CASSYSASRELFF.

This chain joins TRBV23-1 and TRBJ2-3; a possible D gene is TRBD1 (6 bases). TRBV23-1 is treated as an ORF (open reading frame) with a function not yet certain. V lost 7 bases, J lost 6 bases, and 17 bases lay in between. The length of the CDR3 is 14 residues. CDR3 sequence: CASKGHPSADTQYF. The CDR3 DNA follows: TGCGCCAGCAAGGGACACCCTTCGGCCGATACGCAGTATTTT.

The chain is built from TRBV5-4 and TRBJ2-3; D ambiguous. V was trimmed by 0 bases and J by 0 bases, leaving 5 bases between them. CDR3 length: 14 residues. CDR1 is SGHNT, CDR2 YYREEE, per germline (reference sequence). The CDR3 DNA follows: TGTGCCAGCAGCTTGGGACGTAGCACAGATACGCAGTATTTT. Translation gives CASSLGRSTDTQYF.

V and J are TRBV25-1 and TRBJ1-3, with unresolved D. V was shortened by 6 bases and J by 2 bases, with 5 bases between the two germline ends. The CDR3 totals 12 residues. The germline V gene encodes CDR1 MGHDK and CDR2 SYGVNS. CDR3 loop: CASRDPGNTIYF. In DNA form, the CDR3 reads TGTGCCAGCAGGGACCCTGGAAACACCATATATTTT.